This is a list of T cell receptor beta chains from one sample in a study of beta chain features in type 1 diabetes. Sequenced by immunoSEQ multiplex PCR; TCRdb stores in-frame clones only, minus some. The sample lists a few hundred thousand clones, 16% occurring once. Sequences were obtained from naive CD4+ T cells from blood. The receptors come from a man aged 25 to 40 with type 1 diabetes. CDR3s include the opening cysteine and the closing phenylalanine or tryptophan. Fields, in order: J gene, V gene, clone size, D gene, CDR3 DNA, CDR3 protein. D genes are given only for firm matches. Only some rows state a clone size, as once, few, many or a class for expanded clones.

TRBJ2-1,TRBV25-1,NA,TRBD1,TGTGCCAGCAGTGATTATTCACAGGGGGCTGGTCACTTCTTC,CASSDYSQGAGHFF
TRBJ1-5,TRBV30,few,NA,TGTGCCTGGAGTGTCGGGGACAATCAGCCCCAGCATTTT,CAWSVGDNQPQHF
TRBJ2-1,TRBV27,NA,TRBD2,TGTGCCAGCAGACGGACTAGCGGGAGCGCCTACAATGAGCAGTTCTTC,CASRRTSGSAYNEQFF
TRBJ1-1,TRBV29-1,NA,NA,TGCAGCGCCAGAAACACTGAAGCTTTCTTT,CSARNTEAFF
TRBJ2-2,TRBV29-1,NA,NA,TGCAGCGTTGATTCTCGAGGGGAAACCGGGGAGCTGTTTTTT,CSVDSRGETGELFF
TRBJ1-2,TRBV6-6,few,TRBD1,TGTGCCAGCAGTAATCCGACAGGGTTGACTGCTGGCTACACCTTC,CASSNPTGLTAGYTF
TRBJ2-4,TRBV6-5,NA,TRBD1,TGTGCCAGCAGTTTAGGGACAGGAGGTATTCAGTACTTC,CASSLGTGGIQYF
TRBJ2-7,TRBV30,NA,NA,TGTGCCTGGAGTGCCCCAGGTTCCTACGAGCAGTACTTC,CAWSAPGSYEQYF
TRBJ1-2,TRBV5-6,few,NA,TGTGCCAGCAGCTTGTTCCTCTCCCTGGACTATGGCTACACCTTC,CASSLFLSLDYGYTF
TRBJ1-1,TRBV28,few,NA,TGTGCCAGCAGTTCGGCAGGGATGAACACTGAAGCTTTCTTT,CASSSAGMNTEAFF
TRBJ2-1,TRBV20-1,few,NA,TGCAGTGAACAGAACAATGAGCAGTTCTTC,CSEQNNEQFF
TRBJ2-1,TRBV29-1,NA,NA,TGCAGCGCTCTAGGATTGGTGGACCGTTACAATGAGCAGTTCTTC,CSALGLVDRYNEQFF
TRBJ2-1,TRBV10-3,few,NA,TGTGCCATCACTAATGCCAATGAGCAGTTCTTC,CAITNANEQFF
TRBJ2-3,TRBV5-1,NA,TRBD2,TGCGCCAGCAGCTTCCTGGGACTAGCGGGAGTGGATACGCAGTATTTT,CASSFLGLAGVDTQYF
TRBJ1-3,TRBV30,few,NA,TGTGCCTGGATTCGTTCCGGAAACACCATATATTTT,CAWIRSGNTIYF
TRBJ2-1,TRBV9,few,NA,TGTGCCAGCAATCCAGGCTTCTACAATGAGCAGTTCTTC,CASNPGFYNEQFF
TRBJ2-7,TRBV10-2,NA,TRBD2,TGCGCCAGCAGTGGAGTGGCGGGAGGATCCTACGAGCAGTACTTC,CASSGVAGGSYEQYF
TRBJ2-3,TRBV15,few,NA,TGTGCCACCAGCAGAAAAGGGACCGAGGCAACGCAGTATTTT,CATSRKGTEATQYF
TRBJ2-1,TRBV6-5,NA,NA,TGTGCCAGCAGTTACTCGAGCGTCCAGGGCTATGAGCAGTTCTTC,CASSYSSVQGYEQFF
TRBJ2-3,TRBV9,NA,NA,TGTGCCAGCAGCGACAACACAGATACGCAGTATTTT,CASSDNTDTQYF
TRBJ2-1,TRBV25-1,few,TRBD1,TGTGCCAGCATAAGACCAGGGGGTTCCTACAATGAGCAGTTCTTC,CASIRPGGSYNEQFF
TRBJ1-4,TRBV7-9,NA,NA,TGTGCCAGCAGCCCGTGGGGCAGGACGGGGCTGAGCGGAAAACTGTTTTTT,CASSPWGRTGLSGKLFF
TRBJ1-1,TRBV27,NA,TRBD1,TGTGCCAGCAGTCCAGCCCTCAGGACAGGGGACACTGAAGCTTTCTTT,CASSPALRTGDTEAFF
TRBJ2-5,TRBV15,NA,TRBD1,TGTGCCACCAGCAGAGAACAGGGGAGAAGAGAGACCCAGTACTTC,CATSREQGRRETQYF
TRBJ2-5,TRBV2,NA,NA,TGTGCCAGCAGTGTTGGGGAAGTACAGACCCAGTACTTC,CASSVGEVQTQYF
TRBJ2-1,TRBV6-5,few,NA,TGTGCCAGCAGTTACTCGGGGGTCTACAATGAGCAGTTCTTC,CASSYSGVYNEQFF
TRBJ2-3,TRBV9,few,TRBD2,TGTGCCAGCAGCGCTAGCGGGAGGCAAGATACGCAGTATTTT,CASSASGRQDTQYF
TRBJ2-7,TRBV5-1,few,TRBD1,TGCGCCAGCAGCCTTACCAGGGGGTCCTCCTACGAGCAGTACTTC,CASSLTRGSSYEQYF
TRBJ2-6,TRBV5-1,few,NA,TGCGCCAGCAGCTTGGGGCCTGGGGCCAACGTCCTGACTTTC,CASSLGPGANVLTF
TRBJ2-7,TRBV28,few,NA,TGTGCCAGCAGTTTAGGGACGAGAACGTCCTACGAGCAGTACTTC,CASSLGTRTSYEQYF
TRBJ2-1,TRBV28,few,NA,TGTGCCAGCCGGGAGAACTACAATGAGCAGTTCTTC,CASRENYNEQFF
TRBJ2-1,TRBV29-1,NA,NA,TGCAGCGTCTCCCGGGGGCCCAATGAGCAGTTCTTC,CSVSRGPNEQFF